Below, one T cell receptor beta chain is given with its context. Germline CDR1 is SGHDT and CDR2 is YYEEEE. Trimming stripped 4 bases from V and 3 bases from J, with 10 bases between. The CDR3 totals 13 residues. The data were taken from a study of lymphopenia after photon versus proton radiotherapy. Generated by immunoSEQ multiplex PCR, the TCRdb table keeps only in-frame clones and is missing some. The repertoire includes fewer than 40,000 clones, about 93% of them detected once, and approximately 0.72% sits in the top ten. The chain recombines TRBV5-6 with TRBJ1-1; D gene ambiguous. The sequence came from a woman aged 45-65 years with cholangiocarcinoma. The material was peripheral blood, obtained from a patient treated with photon-based radiotherapy. The CDR3 spells CASSIDDDTEAFF. The CDR3 nucleotides read TGTGCCAGCAGCATCGACGATGACACTGAAGCTTTCTTT. Filled out from reference TRBV5-6 and TRBJ1-1, the complete variable domain reads DAGVTQSPTHLIKTRGQQVTLRCSPKSGHDTVSWYQQALGQGPQFIFQYYEEEERQRGNFPDRFSGHQFPNYSSELNVNALLLGDSALYLCASSIDDDTEAFFGQGTRLTVV.